Listed below are T cell receptor beta chains from one sample, sequenced in a study of blood T cell repertoires in COVID-19. Data came from immunoSEQ multiplex PCR; TCRdb stores just in-frame clones and leaves some out. The sample lists about 350,000 clones, roughly 87% occurring once. Sequencing used peripheral blood. The receptors originated from a woman in her fifties or sixties with COVID-19, enrolled during active disease. Both conserved end residues are trimmed from each CDR3. Some rows have no size entry. The others give once, few or many, or a class for an expanded clone.

.	TRBV7-3	TRBJ1-1	ASSEGTGGVNTEAF
few	TRBV28	TRBJ1-3	ASSPPGRRSSGNTIY
.	TRBV7-2	TRBJ1-1	ASSQTAANTEAF
.	TRBV6-5	TRBJ2-2	ASRNDRVTGELF
once	TRBV11-2	TRBJ1-1	ASSRERNTEAF
once	TRBV9	TRBJ2-1	ASSVGGTGANEQF
.	TRBV11-2	TRBJ2-3	ASSSRSMSGQGVGDTQY
.	TRBV6-5	TRBJ1-6	ASSYDTWSTSPLH
.	TRBV29-1	TRBJ1-1	SVEGQVIAEAF
.	TRBV7-2	TRBJ2-5	ASSRGLAGGPVETQY
.	TRBV12-5	TRBJ1-3	ASGGGFSGNTIY
.	TRBV19	TRBJ2-1	ASSIDSGGQYNEQF
.	TRBV7-6	TRBJ1-2	ASSLGTPKANYGYT
.	TRBV12-3/TRBV12-4	TRBJ1-3	ASQGSGNTIY
.	TRBV19	TRBJ1-2	ASTPTGVNYGYT
.	TRBV5-8	TRBJ1-4	ASSSERGSNEKLF
.	TRBV24-1	TRBJ1-2	ATSGTENYGYT
.	TRBV12-2	TRBJ2-3	ASRLARNLAGGPLGTTDTQY
.	TRBV5-1	TRBJ1-2	ASTDGGAYGYT
.	TRBV19	TRBJ1-5	ASSPAGSMRENQPQH
.	TRBV15	TRBJ1-2	ATSRDSKGAYGYT
.	TRBV28	TRBJ1-5	ASRLPGTGNQPQH
.	TRBV5-8	TRBJ1-2	ASSLFGDRGYGYT
many	TRBV6-4	TRBJ1-1	ASSTDRESTEAF
.	TRBV24-1	TRBJ2-1	ATSDPTGPKDNEQF
once	TRBV6-5	TRBJ1-6	ASSYGQGNSPLH
.	TRBV28	TRBJ1-1	ASSQPRAGVGGNTEAF
.	TRBV2	TRBJ2-3	ASSGRLAGVPDTQY
.	TRBV6-5	TRBJ2-4	ASSSTGAKNIQY
.	TRBV7-9	TRBJ1-3	ASSWGSPYSGNTIY
.	TRBV4-2	TRBJ2-3	ASSQGPSATDTQY
.	TRBV6-5	TRBJ1-3	ASSYRTGSSGNTIY
.	TRBV9	TRBJ2-3	ASSAEGTVTDTQY
.	TRBV11-2	TRBJ1-2	ASSWGGNGYT
.	TRBV14	TRBJ2-7	ASSQASGGAKPY
.	TRBV19	TRBJ1-5	ASSINREPSNQPQH
.	TRBV23-1	TRBJ2-7	ASSQSVDRGRHEQY
.	TRBV19	TRBJ1-2	ASSMTGGYGYT
many	TRBV7-8	TRBJ1-5	ASSLNQGLVDQPQH
.	TRBV4-1	TRBJ1-1	ASSQPGGAAEAF
.	TRBV12-1	TRBJ2-2	ASSFGSNTANTGELF
.	TRBV5-4	TRBJ1-1	ASIKQGATEAF
once	TRBV5-1	TRBJ1-2	ASSFIDNYGYT
.	TRBV5-1	TRBJ1-5	ASSLEAGPNQPQH
.	TRBV6-5	TRBJ1-2	ASSSLTGRGYT
.	TRBV9	TRBJ1-2	ASSALGPYPRGYT
.	TRBV30	TRBJ1-1	AWSVQGAGEAF
.	TRBV7-3	TRBJ2-1	ASSLKTSSLRNEQF